The entry below gives a single T cell receptor (beta chain) sequence along with its context. For every subset, genomic DNA was evenly distributed across several immunoSEQ plates. Assay: immunoSEQ multiplex PCR; the TCRdb copy retains only in-frame clones and omits some. The data hold 2 million or so clones, with around 95% observed a single time. This sample is drawn from a study of shared clonotypes between healthy human individuals. The germline V gene encodes CDR1 SGHTA and CDR2 FQGNSA. The V end lost 3 bases, the J end lost 4 bases, and 7 bases lay between the germline ends. The CDR3 has 12 residues.

The chain links TRBV7-2 to TRBJ2-7; D is unclear. The TCR sequence derives from a young man in good health. Sequenced: naive CD4+ T cells sorted from blood. Described subset: CD45RA+ positively selected. The CDR3 here is CASSFGDYEQYF. CDR3 nucleotide sequence: TGTGCCAGCAGCTTTGGGGATTACGAGCAGTACTTC.